This TCR beta chain was documented in a study of T cells after yellow fever vaccination. Study-wide background: SMART-Seq v4 Ultra Low Input prepared libraries from low-cell fractions. Study-level points and caveats: Post-booster repertoires again held most primary-vaccination clones (about 96% CD4, roughly 89% CD8). Clonotypes appearing in both CD4 and CD8 compartments existed, and their share was small.

V shed 7 bases and J shed 9 bases, with 14 bases lying between them. This CDR3 spans 12 amino acids. Germline CDR1 and CDR2: MNHEY and SVGEGT. It was through 5'RACE template switching that TCR cDNA was made, with a universal primer site and UMIs added. One entry per CDR3 protein, called by TCRdb with MiXCR from the 5' RACE reads. The table shows fewer than 650,000 distinct CDR3 sequences, with about a fifth occurring only once. Of note for this clonotype: Its antigen is unknown.

The chain uses TRBV6-2 or TRBV6-3 and TRBJ2-3; no reliable D call. The clonotype was recovered from a young man who received the YFV17D yellow fever vaccine. The source was PBMCs, collected less than 25 days after the first yellow fever vaccination. For the CDR3, the DNA is TGTGCCAGCACCTCAGCAACAGTGACGCAGTATTTT. Encoded protein: CASTSATVTQYF.